This T cell receptor beta chain was recovered during a study of T cell responses to AZD1222 COVID-19 vaccine. Comment on this clone: Its matching antigen is unknown.

Pooled together were second doses at about 4 or about 12 weeks. The CDR3 runs to 13 residues. V lost 2 bases and J 5 bases, leaving 9 bases between the germline ends. Germline V CDR1 and CDR2: MDHEN, SYDVKM. Findings of the study overall: Reports say nearly half of spike-specific TCRs go after unmutated variant regions. There were repertoire samples only from the period after the peak T cell response.

The repertoire was sequenced with immunoSEQ multiplex PCR; TCRdb's copy has only in-frame clones and lacks some. The top ten hold roughly 25% of the sample, which has fewer than 200,000 clones, around nine tenths seen once. This TCR was sampled from an adult who received the AZD1222 COVID-19 vaccine. The chain links TRBV28 to TRBJ1-2, with D unclear. Specimen: peripheral blood, collected 28 days after the second AZD1222 dose. The CDR3 region is CASSLGPKYGYTF. DNA for the CDR3: TGTGCCAGCAGTTTAGGGCCCAAGTATGGCTACACCTTC.